This T cell receptor beta chain was identified during a study of cytomegalovirus exposure and HLA in healthy donors. The PCR was carried out with 60 Vbeta primers and 13 Jbeta primers. TCRdb keeps only in-frame clones here, not all; method: immunoSEQ multiplex PCR. The table includes fewer than 250,000 clones, roughly three quarters detected once. The length of the CDR3 is 15 residues. Trimming at V came to 8 bases and at J to 9 bases, leaving 11 bases not matched to a gene. Germline loops: CDR1 LNHDA, CDR2 SQIVND (reference sequence). The sample holds one count of this clone. This TCR was sampled from a woman between 50 and 59 years old in good health and CMV-seronegative. The chain links TRBV19 to TRBJ2-1, with 12 positions matching TRBD2. The sample comprised PBMCs. In DNA form, the CDR3 reads TGTGCCAGTTCTGGACTAGCGGGACCCCTTCTTGAGCAGTTCTTC. This codes for CASSGLAGPLLEQFF. Based on the CDR3 plus reference TRBV19 and TRBJ2-1, the full variable domain is DGGITQSPKYLFRKEGQNVTLSCEQNLNHDAMYWYRQDPGQGLRLIYYSQIVNDFQKGDIAEGYSVSREKKESFPLTVTSAQKNPTAFYLCASSGLAGPLLEQFFGPGTRLTVL.